This record looks at one T cell receptor beta chain sequence and its context. Its antigen has not been determined. Per-nucleotide qualities are absent, and no much larger clonotype sits a single base away. Trimming takes 3 bases from V and 0 bases from J, and the germline ends sit 6 bases apart. The CDR3 runs 14 residues from the cysteine to the phenylalanine. This entry keeps only the CDR3 DNA: 42 bases, framed from base 1. The CDR1 and CDR2 encoded by the germline V gene are ENHRY and SYGVKD. This entry is derived from a study of T cells in Graves' hyperthyroidism and ophthalmopathy (dated by TCRdb to 2018 to 2020). For context, the study as a whole: Peripheral blood samples were taken at initial diagnosis, before any treatment was given. In addition, the study compared T-cell repertoires in thyroid tissue and in blood from 6 or 7 Graves' hyperthyroidism patients. After sampling, hyperthyroidism patients received methimazole starting at 30 mg daily, and ophthalmopathy patients received high-dose intravenous methylprednisolone. An independent validation cohort of under 20 hyperthyroidism patients and about 15 patients who later progressed to ophthalmopathy tested prospective prediction of ophthalmopathy. To identify distinguishing TCR V-J signatures, a discovery cohort of some 99 patients was used, comprising some 45 with Graves' ophthalmopathy and 57 with stable Graves' hyperthyroidism. The 95 to 100 discovery patients were randomly divided into training and test sets at a 7:3 ratio. The paper describes TCR Vbeta CDR3 sequencing of 120 to 150 peripheral blood samples, made up of 40 to 45 ophthalmopathy patients, 70 to 80 hyperthyroidism patients and about 17 progressor patients. Beyond this particular receptor, the publication reports: Most expanded thyroid clonotypes (frequency above 0.001) were also detected in blood, suggesting blood repertoires may reflect thyroid immune responses. Sample size was not statistically predetermined, and investigators were not blinded to group allocation. Ophthalmopathy was separated from stable hyperthyroidism by a 13 V-J signature model, with about 88% sensitivity and approximately 81% specificity obtained in cross-validation and 80%/75% obtained in testing. In validation, progression to ophthalmopathy was predicted by the model with 70.59% sensitivity and under 85% specificity, a median of about 6 months before onset.

Graves' hyperthyroidism was defined as stable when no progression to ophthalmopathy occurred over 18 months of follow-up. Hyperthyroidism patients were newly diagnosed, had a disease duration of under 2 months, and were aged 18 to 65 years. Any patient with an uncontrolled infection, another autoimmune disease, pregnancy or lactation was excluded. Diagnoses relied on clinical symptoms, serum thyroxine and TRAb, thyroid ultrasound and orbital computed tomography. Ficoll-Paque density gradient centrifugation was used to isolate PBMCs from approximately 10 ml of fresh peripheral blood. Trizol reagent was used to extract total RNA, and RNA quality was then checked on an Agilent 2100 Bioanalyzer. The TCR beta CDR3 regions were amplified from the RNA transcripts. For the first round of RT-PCR on the TCR CDR3, the HTBI primer set was used together with the Qiagen OneStep RT-PCR kit. Libraries were constructed in a second round of multiplex PCR, after which size selection and purification were performed. Paired-end sequencing of the libraries was performed with 100 bp reads on an Illumina HiSeq2000. The study's processing was this. SOAPnuke was used to process the raw data, with reads discarded if the reads contained adapters or uncalled bases, had a mean Phred below 15, or lacked an exact constant-primer or identifier match. High-quality paired reads were merged with COPE v1.2.5, and unique nucleotide sequences were defined as clonotypes. MiTCR v1.1 was used to align the clonotypes against IMGT TRBV, TRBD and TRBJ reference segments. The analysis was restricted to V-J combinations with a frequency above 0.0001, which together covered 98% to 99.2% of the repertoires. A TCS score was defined as the ratio of F50 (clonal expansion) to E x V (chaos), with BLOSUM62-based TCRdist applied between CDR3 peptides within each V-J. Welch's t-statistics and random forest reduced some 510 V-J features to roughly 13, which were used in a naive Bayes classifier (R e1071). TCRdb ran its own pipeline on the public reads, namely fastp trimming at Q25 and MiXCR clone calling, and kept in-frame beta chains. Rows are unified per CDR3 protein, each entry keeping the most common DNA and genes. None of the V and J calls come from the authors' own analysis; TCRdb made them. In all, the sample holds a few hundred thousand distinct CDR3 sequences, and about a sixth of those were seen once. Of the sample, around 7.8% is held by the ten largest clones.

This sequence originates from a woman aged 25 to 39 with Graves' hyperthyroidism. The rearrangement combines TRBV10-3 with TRBJ1-5, and perhaps TRBD1 as D gene, on 5 matching bases. Material: blood. This receptor carries the CDR3 CAISDRDSNQPQHF. Read as DNA, the sequence is TGTGCCATCAGTGACAGGGATAGCAATCAGCCCCAGCATTTT.